Below are 24 T cell receptor beta chains sequenced from a single sample in a study of control samples from healthy donors and cancer patients. The method was immunoSEQ multiplex PCR; TCRdb's version includes in-frame clones alone and lacks a portion of them. The sample has some 120,000 clones; about 95% are singletons. Sample: blood. Every receptor here comes from a man aged 25 to 45 in good health.

V usage is TRBV2 and J usage is TRBJ1-1; possible D gene TRBD1, 6 bases. CDR3 length: 14 residues. Per the germline V gene, CDR1 is SNHLY and CDR2 is FYNNEI. The V end was cut by 2 bases, the J end by 9 bases, with 16 bases between. The CDR3 coding sequence is TGTGCCAGCAGTGAAATCCAGGGGCTTGTCAAAGCTTTCTTT. Translating gives CASSEIQGLVKAFF.

The rearrangement joins TRBV7-2 to TRBJ2-7, with TRBD2 matching over 8 bases. J gave up 2 bases and V 4 bases, and 13 bases lay outside the gene matches. Per the germline V gene, CDR1 is SGHTA and CDR2 is FQGNSA. CDR3 size: 17 residues. Here the CDR3 reads CASSSLPSAGATYEQYF. The CDR3 nucleotides read TGTGCCAGCAGCTCCCTTCCTTCAGCGGGGGCCACCTACGAGCAGTACTTC.

The genes are TRBV18 and TRBJ2-7; no clear D. Trimming took 2 bases from V and 2 from J, leaving 7 bases between them. Germline loops: CDR1 KGHSH, CDR2 LQKENI. CDR3 length equals 13 residues. The CDR3 coding sequence is TGTGCCAGCTCACCAGGAACCCCCTACGAGCAGTACTTC. The encoded protein is CASSPGTPYEQYF.

V usage is TRBV28 and J usage is TRBJ2-7; D is uncertain. The V end lost 7 bases, the J end lost 4 bases, and 8 bases lay between the germline ends. This CDR3 contains 11 residues. Germline values: CDR1 MDHEN, CDR2 SYDVKM. This CDR3 reads CASNMGYEQYF. CDR3 coding DNA: TGTGCCAGCAACATGGGATACGAGCAGTACTTC.

The chain employs TRBV19 and TRBJ1-5; D perhaps matches TRBD1 (6 bases). CDR1 and CDR2 (germline): LNHDA, SQIVND (reference sequence). Trimming cost V 7 bases and J 0 bases, with 13 bases left between them. The CDR3 runs 15 residues. The CDR3 coding sequence is TGTGCCAGTACCGCGACAGGTTATAGCAATCAGCCCCAGCATTTT. Translating gives CASTATGYSNQPQHF.

With regard to this clone: Other DNA sequences of this sample code for an identical CDR3. The chain carries TRBV5-6 and TRBJ1-1, with a tentative D call TRBD1 (6 bases). The V gene lost 0 bases and the J gene lost 2 bases, with 8 bases spanning the gap. This CDR3 comprises 14 residues. Looked up from germline, CDR1 is SGHDT and CDR2 is YYEEEE. CDR3 residues: CASSLGTVNTEAFF. Here the CDR3 DNA reads TGTGCCAGCAGCTTGGGGACAGTAAACACTGAAGCTTTCTTT.

The chain has TRBV7-2 and TRBJ2-2; D unresolved. The CDR3 has 16 amino acids. CDR1 and CDR2 from the germline V gene are SGHTA and FQGNSA. Between the trimmed V and J ends, which lost 10 bases and 0 bases, there was a span of 18 bases. The CDR3 loop is CATPTSRLANTGELFF. In DNA, the CDR3 is TGTGCCACCCCGACCTCCAGACTCGCGAACACCGGGGAGCTGTTTTTT.

The rearrangement links TRBV9 to TRBJ1-2; possible D gene TRBD1, 5 bases. The CDR3 loop spans 13 amino acids. The germline gives CDR1 SGDLS, CDR2 YYNGEE. The germline V and J ends were trimmed by 2 bases and 6 bases, with 11 bases remaining between them. The CDR3 loop reads CASSVGQGDGYTF. CDR3 DNA sequence: TGTGCCAGCAGCGTTGGGCAGGGCGATGGCTACACCTTC.

This rearrangement joins TRBV27 to TRBJ1-6; the D is unclear. V lost 3 bases to trimming and J lost 9 bases, with 9 bases between them. CDR1 MNHEY and CDR2 SMNVEV come from the germline V gene (reference sequence). This CDR3 has 13 amino acids. The CDR3 region is CASSFRISSPLHF. The DNA of the CDR3 is TGTGCCAGCAGTTTCCGTATATCTTCACCCCTCCACTTT.

The rearrangement uses TRBV2 and TRBJ1-1, with D uncertain. The CDR3 totals 13 residues. CDR1 SNHLY and CDR2 FYNNEI come from the germline V gene. The V end was cut by 7 bases, the J end by 0 bases, with 9 bases between. Written as DNA, the CDR3 is TGTGCCAGCAAAAACAGCTTGAACACTGAAGCTTTCTTT. As protein: CASKNSLNTEAFF.

J is TRBJ2-7 and V is TRBV4-1; 7 positions match TRBD1. The V and J ends lost 0 bases and 1 base, in that order; junction bases with no gene match: 3. This CDR3 comprises 15 residues. CDR1 is MGHRA, CDR2 YSYEKL, per germline. CDR3 protein: CASSQDPQGSYEQYF. The CDR3, as DNA: TGCGCCAGCAGCCAAGACCCACAGGGGTCCTACGAGCAGTACTTC.

The chain employs TRBV13 and TRBJ2-4; no reliable D call. CDR1 and CDR2 from the germline V gene are PRHDT and FYEKMQ (reference sequence). This CDR3 is built from 16 residues. The ends were cut back, 4 bases at V and 3 bases at J, with 16 bases in the middle. CDR3 loop: CASSSTRGTDKNIQYF. In nucleotides, the CDR3 is TGTGCCAGCAGCTCCACCAGAGGCACGGACAAAAACATTCAGTACTTC.

This sequence joins TRBV5-1 and TRBJ2-6; D call uncertain. With 7 bases removed from V and 0 bases from J, the gap between germline ends came to 8 bases. The CDR3 consists of 14 residues. Per the germline V gene, CDR1 is SGHRS and CDR2 is YFSETQ. CDR3 amino acids: CASRFPSGANVLTF. In DNA form, the CDR3 reads TGCGCCAGCCGTTTCCCCTCTGGGGCCAACGTCCTGACTTTC.

This chain uses TRBV10-3 with TRBJ1-2, with D maybe TRBD1 (5 bases). V lost 8 bases and J 8 bases, leaving 15 bases between the germline ends. The CDR3 covers 12 residues. Germline loops: CDR1 ENHRY, CDR2 SYGVKD. The DNA of the CDR3 is TGTGCCATCGGGGGAGAGGGCAGAGGCTACACCTTC. It is translated as CAIGGEGRGYTF.

The gene calls are TRBV4-1 and TRBJ1-2; D is possibly TRBD1 (6 bases). Trimming shortened V by 0 bases and J by 5 bases, and 13 bases separated the two germline ends. Looked up from germline, CDR1 is MGHRA and CDR2 is YSYEKL. The CDR3 runs to 15 residues. In DNA, the CDR3 is TGCGCCAGCAGCCAAGAGTTGGGGAGGGGGTATGGCTACACCTTC. Amino acids: CASSQELGRGYGYTF.

The chain joins TRBV19 to TRBJ1-4, with D unclear. The CDR3 has 11 residues. The V gene lost 5 bases and the J gene lost 3 bases, with 1 base spanning the gap. Per germline, CDR1 LNHDA and CDR2 SQIVND (reference sequence). The CDR3 bases are TGTGCCAGTAGTGCTAATGAAAAACTGTTTTTT. It codes for CASSANEKLFF. Supplemented by reference TRBV19 and TRBJ1-4, the full variable domain reads DGGITQSPKYLFRKEGQNVTLSCEQNLNHDAMYWYRQDPGQGLRLIYYSQIVNDFQKGDIAEGYSVSREKKESFPLTVTSAQKNPTAFYLCASSANEKLFFGSGTQLSVL.

This chain joins TRBV15 and TRBJ2-7; weak D call: TRBD2 (7 bases). CDR1 is LNHNV, CDR2 YYDKDF, per germline (reference sequence). The CDR3 is 16 amino acids. V shed 4 bases and J shed 3 bases, with 19 bases lying between them. The CDR3 protein is CATSKIKGGASYEQYF. The CDR3 DNA reads as TGTGCCACCAGCAAGATTAAGGGGGGGGCAAGCTACGAGCAGTACTTC. Together with reference TRBV15 and TRBJ2-7, the CDR3 gives the full variable domain: DAMVIQNPRYQVTQFGKPVTLSCSQTLNHNVMYWYQQKSSQAPKLLFHYYDKDFNNEADTPDNFQSRRPNTSFCFLDIRSPGLGDTAMYLCATSKIKGGASYEQYFGPGTRLTVT.

J is TRBJ2-7 and V is TRBV5-6; possibly TRBD1 for D (5 bases). With 0 bases removed from V and 8 bases from J, the gap between germline ends came to 6 bases. CDR1 is SGHDT and CDR2 is YYEEEE in the germline V gene. The CDR3 consists of 11 residues. The CDR3 region is CASSLGGKQYF. The DNA of the CDR3 is TGTGCCAGCAGCTTGGGGGGCAAGCAGTACTTC.

CDR3 nucleotides: TGTGCCAGCAGCCCCACGACAGGTCCTAATCAGCCCCAGCATTTT. Translating gives CASSPTTGPNQPQHF. This chain uses TRBV28 with TRBJ1-5, with a weak D call TRBD1 (6 bases). The germline V and J ends were trimmed by 6 bases and 4 bases, with 16 bases remaining between them. The CDR3 length is 15 residues. Germline V gives CDR1 MDHEN, CDR2 SYDVKM.

This chain joins TRBV9 and TRBJ1-1, with TRBD1 matching over 7 bases. The CDR3 runs to 13 residues. With V trimmed by 3 bases and J by 4 bases, 3 bases remained unmatched. Germline CDR1 and CDR2: SGDLS and YYNGEE. CDR3 sequence reads: CASSAQGGTEAFF. The DNA for the CDR3 is TGTGCCAGCAGCGCCCAGGGGGGCACTGAAGCTTTCTTT. Supplemented by reference TRBV9 and TRBJ1-1, the full variable domain reads DSGVTQTPKHLITATGQRVTLRCSPRSGDLSVYWYQQSLDQGLQFLIQYYNGEERAKGNILERFSAQQFPDLHSELNLSSLELGDSALYFCASSAQGGTEAFFGQGTRLTVV.

Comment on this clone: Other DNA sequences in this specimen translate into the identical CDR3. V usage is TRBV19 and J usage is TRBJ1-1; tentatively, D is TRBD1 (5 bases). CDR1 is LNHDA, CDR2 SQIVND, per germline (reference sequence). V gave up 5 bases and J gave up 0 bases, with 7 bases separating them. The CDR3 is made up of 13 amino acids. As DNA, the CDR3 is TGTGCCAGTAGTGACAGACTGAACACTGAAGCTTTCTTT. This translates into CASSDRLNTEAFF. Filled out from reference TRBV19 and TRBJ1-1, the complete variable domain reads DGGITQSPKYLFRKEGQNVTLSCEQNLNHDAMYWYRQDPGQGLRLIYYSQIVNDFQKGDIAEGYSVSREKKESFPLTVTSAQKNPTAFYLCASSDRLNTEAFFGQGTRLTVV.

The genes are TRBV5-8 and TRBJ1-3; tentative D call: TRBD1 (6 bases). The CDR3 totals 15 residues. Germline lookup yields CDR1 SGHTS and CDR2 YDEGEE. V lost 1 base to trimming and J lost 8 bases, with 16 bases between them. CDR3 residues: CASSLRGGVGDTIYF. DNA of the CDR3: TGTGCCAGCAGCTTGAGAGGGGGTGTCGGGGACACCATATATTTT.

This chain links TRBV3-1 (or the pseudogene TRBV3-2) with TRBJ1-1, with D hard to call. The CDR3 is 14 residues long. V was cut by 4 bases and J by 4 bases, with 13 bases left in between. Per the germline V gene, CDR1 is LGHDT and CDR2 is YNNKEL (reference sequence). The CDR3 coding sequence is TGTGCCAGCAGCCGACTAACGGACGCCACTGAAGCTTTCTTT. Translated, it gives CASSRLTDATEAFF.

The J gene is TRBJ1-1, the V gene TRBV5-3, with D hard to call. TRBV5-3 is an ORF, with its function uncertain. This CDR3 region has 16 residues. Trimming pared 0 bases from V and 0 bases from J, leaving 12 bases between. CDR3 DNA sequence: TGTGCCAGAAGCTTGGCTGAGGGCGGGATGAACACTGAAGCTTTCTTT. Translation: CARSLAEGGMNTEAFF.